The present T cell receptor (beta chain) was sequenced within a study of radiotherapy plus CTLA-4 blockade in lung cancer. A note on this clone: Its specificity is not known.

Focal radiation was given together with CTLA-4 blockade (ipilimumab) to patients with chemo-refractory metastatic non-small-cell lung cancer. Libraries were prepared by immunoSEQ multiplex PCR; TCRdb keeps only in-frame clonotypes and omits some of them. The table lists about 82,000 clones, around 72% of them singletons. V dropped 0 bases and J dropped 7 bases, with 10 bases sitting between them. Germline CDR1 MDHEN, CDR2 SYDVKM. The CDR3 spans 14 residues. Study-wide findings and caveats: After radiotherapy and ipilimumab, tumor-derived clones expanded in peripheral blood.

The TCR comes from a human donor with non-small cell lung cancer that progressed on radiotherapy plus ipilimumab. This rearrangement joins TRBV28 to TRBJ1-5; tentatively, D is TRBD1 (6 bases). The sequencing used peripheral blood, collected from a patient treated with radiotherapy plus ipilimumab. The CDR3 DNA is TGTGCCAGCAGTTTATGGGGGGGCGGCCAGCCCCAGCATTTT. Protein: CASSLWGGGQPQHF.